The 28 T cell receptor beta chains below were found in one sample sequenced in a study of blood T cell repertoires in COVID-19. Sequencing used immunoSEQ multiplex PCR; TCRdb keeps in-frame clones, though not all of them. The profile shows some 69,000 clones, 90% of them singletons. The material sequenced was peripheral blood. These receptor sequences come from a man in his sixties with acute or convalescent COVID-19.

The chain has TRBV5-1 and TRBJ2-3; D is ambiguous. The germline V gene encodes CDR1 SGHRS and CDR2 YFSETQ. The V and J ends lost 4 bases and 6 bases respectively, with 12 bases between them. This CDR3 contains 13 residues. The CDR3 DNA is TGCGCCAGCAGCCGGGTGAGAGGCGATACGCAGTATTTT. Protein sequence: CASSRVRGDTQYF.

This clone was counted a single time. This chain joins TRBV6-5 and TRBJ1-2, with TRBD1 identical over 11 bases. With V trimmed by 7 bases and J by 4 bases, 5 bases remained unmatched. CDR3 length equals 14 residues. CDR1 and CDR2 from the germline V gene are MNHEY and SVGAGI. The CDR3 DNA reads as TGTGCCAGCAAAGGACAGGGGGCCCTCTATGGCTACACCTTC. Translated: CASKGQGALYGYTF.

This chain uses TRBV7-8 with TRBJ1-6; D is undetermined. Germline-derived CDR1 and CDR2 are SGHVS and FQNEAQ. V lost 5 bases to trimming and J lost 2 bases, with 13 bases between them. The CDR3 totals 16 residues. CDR3 residues: CASSPGGSPYNSPLHF. CDR3 nucleotide sequence: TGTGCCAGCAGCCCAGGAGGCTCCCCCTATAATTCACCCCTCCACTTT.

The chain has TRBV18 and TRBJ1-2, with D perhaps TRBD1 (5 bases). The V gene's germline CDR1 is KGHSH and CDR2 LQKENI. V was cut by 2 bases and J by 3 bases, with 7 bases left in between. CDR3 length equals 13 residues. CDR3 in amino acids: CASSPKQDYGYTF. DNA for the CDR3: TGTGCCAGCTCACCAAAACAGGACTATGGCTACACCTTC.

V is TRBV4-2 and J is TRBJ2-7; perhaps TRBD2 as D (6 bases). Germline CDR1 reads LGHNA; CDR2 reads YNFKEQ. This CDR3 has 16 residues. Trimming took 0 bases from V and 1 from J, leaving 13 bases between them. The CDR3 here is CASSQEMGLKSYEQYF. CDR3 nucleotides: TGTGCCAGCAGCCAAGAGATGGGACTCAAGTCCTACGAGCAGTACTTC.

This chain uses TRBV29-1 with TRBJ1-2; TRBD1 matches 7 bases. The CDR3 length is 15 residues. From germline, CDR1 is SQVTM and CDR2 ANQGSEA. Germline trimming cut 5 bases from V and 1 base from J; bases unmatched to any gene: 10. The CDR3 nucleotides are TGCAGCGTTAATGGGGACAGACGAAGTAACTATGGCTACACCTTC. Protein sequence: CSVNGDRRSNYGYTF.

The rearrangement joins TRBV19 to TRBJ1-5, with 8 bases identical to TRBD1. The CDR3 is made up of 18 amino acids. V lost 5 bases to trimming and J lost 0 bases; unmatched junction nucleotides: 12. Germline V gene data show CDR1 as LNHDA and CDR2 as SQIVND (reference sequence). CDR3 nucleotides: TGTGCCAGTAGTGCAGGGGGCGCGGTTGGTCGTAGCAATCAGCCCCAGCATTTT. Translated, it gives CASSAGGAVGRSNQPQHF.

The DNA of the CDR3 is TGTGCCAGTAGTATCGGGAGGGGCACCGGGGAGCTGTTTTTT. It yields the protein CASSIGRGTGELFF. This chain connects TRBV19 to TRBJ2-2; TRBD2 agrees at 8 bases. The trim removed 3 bases at V and 4 bases at J, leaving 1 base unmatched. The germline V gene has CDR1 LNHDA and CDR2 SQIVND (reference sequence). CDR3 length equals 14 residues.

The J gene is TRBJ1-3, the V gene TRBV3-1 (or the pseudogene TRBV3-2); D remains ambiguous. The CDR3 extends over 14 amino acids. The V end lost 5 bases, the J end lost 3 bases, and 11 bases lay between the germline ends. Germline assignment: CDR1 LGHDT and CDR2 YNNKEL (reference sequence). The CDR3 nucleotides read TGTGCCAGCAGCGATGCGGGTTTTGGAAACACCATATATTTT. It codes for CASSDAGFGNTIYF.

V gene TRBV6-5 combines with J gene TRBJ2-7; tentative D call: TRBD2 (7 bases). Looked up from germline, CDR1 is MNHEY and CDR2 is SVGAGI. The CDR3 has 12 residues. V was cut by 8 bases and J by 2 bases, with 10 bases left in between. CDR3 nucleotides: TGTGCCAGCGGGGGGGCACCCTACGAGCAGTACTTC. This translates into CASGGAPYEQYF.

The V and J genes are TRBV5-1 and TRBJ2-2; no clear D gene. The CDR3 totals 13 residues. Trimming took 0 bases from V and 5 from J, leaving 5 bases between them. Germline lookup yields CDR1 SGHRS and CDR2 YFSETQ. As DNA, the CDR3 is TGCGCCAGCAGCTTGGCGCAGACCGGGGAGCTGTTTTTT. This encodes CASSLAQTGELFF.

This clone was found once. The CDR3 nucleotides read TGCGCCAGCAGCCTTCAACAGGGGAACTCACCCCTCCACTTT. It specifies CASSLQQGNSPLHF. The chain carries TRBV5-1 and TRBJ1-6, with TRBD1 identical over 7 bases. Germline V gene sequence: CDR1 SGHRS, CDR2 YFSETQ. V lost 4 bases to trimming and J lost 10 bases; unmatched junction nucleotides: 8. The CDR3 spans 14 residues. The whole variable domain, remainder taken from reference TRBV5-1 and TRBJ1-6, is KAGVTQTPRYLIKTRGQQVTLSCSPISGHRSVSWYQQTPGQGLQFLFEYFSETQRNKGNFPGRFSGRQFSNSRSEMNVSTLELGDSALYLCASSLQQGNSPLHFGNGTRLTVT.

This chain's CDR3 is CASLSQAGSEGYTF. The CDR3 coding sequence is TGTGCCAGCCTATCCCAGGCAGGGTCCGAGGGCTACACCTTC. This chain joins TRBV19 and TRBJ1-2; TRBD1 might be the D (5 bases). CDR3 length: 14 amino acids. Germline V gene lookup returns CDR1 LNHDA and CDR2 SQIVND (reference sequence). Trimming took off 9 bases at V and 8 bases at J, with 22 bases between the two ends.

The rearrangement uses TRBV2 and TRBJ1-1, with D perhaps TRBD1 (5 bases). The germline V gene has CDR1 SNHLY and CDR2 FYNNEI. Trimming removed 4 bases at V and 7 bases at J, with 13 bases between. The CDR3 extends over 13 amino acids. The CDR3 is CASSVRQGLEAFF. For the CDR3, the DNA is TGTGCCAGCAGTGTGCGTCAGGGACTTGAAGCTTTCTTT.

The gene calls are TRBV12-5 and TRBJ2-2, with 7 positions matching TRBD2. CDR3 size: 14 residues. Germline-derived CDR1 and CDR2 are LGHNT and FRNRAP. V lost 4 bases and J lost 2; bases outside the gene matches: 1. This CDR3 is CASGWEGNTGELFF. The CDR3 DNA reads as TGTGCTAGTGGTTGGGAGGGAAACACCGGGGAGCTGTTTTTT.

The J gene is TRBJ2-3, the V gene TRBV3-1 (or the pseudogene TRBV3-2), with D possibly TRBD1 on 5 matching bases. The ends were cut back, 6 bases at V and 5 bases at J, with 18 bases in the middle. Germline values: CDR1 LGHDT, CDR2 YNNKEL (reference sequence). This CDR3 region has 15 residues. The CDR3 here is CASRQDTKVGDTQYF. DNA for the CDR3: TGTGCCAGCAGACAGGACACCAAGGTAGGAGATACGCAGTATTTT.

This clone was observed a few times. The chain uses TRBV7-2 and TRBJ2-7, with TRBD2 identical over 10 bases. CDR1 is SGHTA, CDR2 FQGNSA, per germline. V was pared by 3 bases and J by 2 bases, with 4 bases of the junction left unmatched. The CDR3 loop spans 15 amino acids. CDR3 loop: CASSFTSGEPYEQYF. The CDR3 DNA reads as TGTGCCAGCAGCTTTACTAGCGGGGAACCCTACGAGCAGTACTTC.

The V call is TRBV4-1, the J call TRBJ2-7, with TRBD1 as a possible D gene (5 bases). This CDR3 has 15 residues. Germline V gene data show CDR1 as MGHRA and CDR2 as YSYEKL. With 0 bases removed from V and 4 bases from J, the gap between germline ends came to 13 bases. The CDR3 DNA reads as TGCGCCAGCAGCCAAGAGCCCCAGGGAAGATACGAGCAGTACTTC. Its translation: CASSQEPQGRYEQYF.

The chain is built from TRBV27 and TRBJ1-1; tentatively, D is TRBD1 (6 bases). CDR3 length: 14 residues. Trimming cost V 5 bases and J 0 bases, with 10 bases left between them. Per the germline V gene, CDR1 is MNHEY and CDR2 is SMNVEV (reference sequence). For the CDR3, the DNA is TGTGCCAGCAGTCAGGGGATCCTGAACACTGAAGCTTTCTTT. This codes for CASSQGILNTEAFF.

The V and J genes are TRBV6-5 and TRBJ1-1; tentatively, D is TRBD1 (6 bases). CDR3 size: 15 residues. Germline CDR1 MNHEY, CDR2 SVGAGI. V was clipped by 6 bases and J by 3 bases, with 17 bases between them. The CDR3: CASRPIRGTDTEAFF. The CDR3 nucleotides read TGTGCCAGCAGACCCATCAGGGGAACGGACACTGAAGCTTTCTTT.

The J gene is TRBJ1-1, the V gene TRBV11-3, with 8 bases identical to TRBD1. The V segment lost 1 base and the J segment 3 bases; nucleotides outside the gene matches: 19. The CDR3 runs to 20 residues. CDR1 is SGHNT, CDR2 YENEEA, per germline. The CDR3: CASSLALDRTGGKGDTEAFF. DNA of the CDR3: TGTGCCAGCAGCTTAGCATTAGACCGTACAGGGGGTAAAGGGGACACTGAAGCTTTCTTT.

The V and J genes are TRBV4-1 and TRBJ1-4; the D is unclear. Trimming removed 4 bases from V and 8 bases from J, with 14 bases in between. CDR1 MGHRA and CDR2 YSYEKL come from the germline V gene. CDR3 length equals 14 residues. Here the CDR3 reads CASSPETVNEKLFF. As DNA, the CDR3 is TGCGCCAGCAGCCCCGAAACAGTAAACGAAAAACTGTTTTTT.

The J gene is TRBJ1-6, the V gene TRBV18; TRBD1 is a possible D gene (5 bases). V gave up 0 bases and J gave up 10 bases, with 13 bases separating them. CDR3 length: 15 residues. Germline V gene data show CDR1 as KGHSH and CDR2 as LQKENI. The CDR3 DNA follows: TGTGCCAGCTCACCACCGGGGGGAAACTCCTCACCCCTCCACTTT. This translates into CASSPPGGNSSPLHF.

V gene TRBV5-1 combines with J gene TRBJ1-1, with 12 nucleotides matching TRBD1. The CDR3 consists of 16 residues. Germline V gives CDR1 SGHRS, CDR2 YFSETQ. V trimming: 3 bases; J trimming: 5 bases; junction bases outside the gene matches: 8. CDR3 region: CASSSSGTGGLTEAFF. The DNA for the CDR3 is TGCGCCAGCAGCTCGTCCGGGACAGGGGGCCTGACTGAAGCTTTCTTT.

The chain couples TRBV12-5 to TRBJ1-5, with D possibly being TRBD1 (5 bases). The ends were cut back, 0 bases at V and 4 bases at J, with 10 bases in the middle. Germline V gene lookup returns CDR1 LGHNT and CDR2 FRNRAP. CDR3 size: 15 residues. The CDR3 region is CASGLVSQGNQPQHF. CDR3 sequence (DNA): TGTGCTAGTGGTTTGGTAAGTCAGGGAAATCAGCCCCAGCATTTT.

The CDR3 spells CASSQDPSLQDPVNTIYF. The CDR3 region has the DNA TGCGCCAGCAGCCAAGATCCCTCATTACAGGACCCTGTAAACACCATATATTTT. The genes are TRBV4-1 and TRBJ1-3; tentatively, D is TRBD1 (5 bases). The CDR3 contains 18 residues. Trimming stripped 0 bases from V and 6 bases from J, with 21 bases between. CDR1 MGHRA and CDR2 YSYEKL come from the germline V gene.

The chain links TRBV14 to TRBJ2-1; D remains unclear. Germline V gives CDR1 SGHDN, CDR2 FVKESK. The V end lost 2 bases, the J end lost 8 bases, and 4 bases lay between the germline ends. The CDR3 length is 11 residues. The CDR3 bases are TGTGCCAGCAGCCAAATATATGAGCAGTTCTTC. Its protein is CASSQIYEQFF.

This chain connects TRBV4-2 to TRBJ2-1, with D possibly being TRBD2 (6 bases). The ends were cut back, 0 bases at V and 6 bases at J, with 15 bases in the middle. The CDR3 is 16 amino acids. The germline V gene encodes CDR1 LGHNA and CDR2 YNFKEQ. The CDR3 spells CASSQDWRGGGNEQFF. CDR3 coding DNA: TGTGCCAGCAGCCAAGATTGGCGGGGAGGAGGCAATGAGCAGTTCTTC.